Following are 27 T cell receptor beta chains from one sample sequenced in a study of shared clonotypes between healthy human individuals. Clones were sequenced by immunoSEQ multiplex PCR, and TCRdb holds only the in-frame ones, with some missing. The table has over a million clones, about three quarters seen once; the top ten hold less than 1.5%. Sequences were obtained from memory CD4+ T cells sorted from blood. Subset given: CD45RA-negative fraction. The receptor set was obtained from a man aged 18 to 29 in good health.

Only a few counts were recorded for this clone. The chain has TRBV9 and TRBJ1-5, with a weak D call TRBD1 (5 bases). V was clipped by 1 base and J by 1 base, with 9 bases between them. Per the germline V gene, CDR1 is SGDLS and CDR2 is YYNGEE. CDR3 length: 15 amino acids. CDR3 in amino acids: CASSVSGLSNQPQHF. CDR3 bases: TGTGCCAGCAGCGTATCAGGGTTGAGCAATCAGCCCCAGCATTTT.

The V call is TRBV27, the J call TRBJ2-2; D is unclear. V lost 10 bases, J lost 2 bases, and 11 bases lay in between. CDR1 and CDR2 from the germline V gene are MNHEY and SMNVEV (reference sequence). The CDR3 runs 13 residues. CDR3 bases: TGTGCCACCTCTTTTGGTAACACCGGGGAGCTGTTTTTT. Residues: CATSFGNTGELFF.

The gene calls are TRBV29-1 and TRBJ2-5, with TRBD1 matching over 8 bases. Germline lookup yields CDR1 SQVTM and CDR2 ANQGSEA. This CDR3 spans 12 amino acids. V shed 6 bases and J 7 bases; nucleotides not matched to a gene: 7. In nucleotides, the CDR3 is TGCAGCGTCAGTCAGGGGGCAGGGACCCAGTACTTC. Translated, it gives CSVSQGAGTQYF.

The rearrangement joins TRBV11-2 to TRBJ1-6; D is unclear. The CDR3 covers 18 residues. Trimming pared 2 bases from V and 0 bases from J, leaving 14 bases between. Germline V gene lookup returns CDR1 SGHAT and CDR2 FQNNGV. CDR3 amino acids: CASSLRETGNSYNSPLHF. CDR3 in DNA: TGTGCCAGCAGCTTAAGGGAAACTGGCAACTCCTATAATTCACCCCTCCACTTT.

V gene TRBV5-1 combines with J gene TRBJ1-4; the D is unclear. This CDR3 contains 12 residues. Trimming stripped 3 bases from V and 4 bases from J, with 4 bases between. CDR1 SGHRS and CDR2 YFSETQ come from the germline V gene. The CDR3 protein is CASSWDNEKLFF. The CDR3 DNA is TGCGCCAGCAGCTGGGATAATGAAAAACTGTTTTTT.

The chain combines TRBV5-6 with TRBJ1-5, with D tentatively TRBD1 (5 bases). Between the trimmed V and J ends, which lost 3 bases and 7 bases, there was a span of 11 bases. The CDR3 is 13 amino acids. Germline CDR1 SGHDT, CDR2 YYEEEE. CDR3 coding DNA: TGTGCCAGCAGCTCGGCGGGGGTCCAGCCCCAGCATTTT. Translation gives CASSSAGVQPQHF.

The chain recombines TRBV7-8 with TRBJ2-5; D may match TRBD1 or TRBD2 (5 bases each). Trimming left V 0 bases short and J 5 bases short, with 19 bases between. Germline CDR1 is SGHVS and CDR2 is FQNEAQ. This CDR3 comprises 17 residues. The CDR3 region has the DNA TGTGCCAGCAGCTTAGCTCTCTCCGGGGCCGCCTGGGAGACCCAGTACTTC. This gives the protein CASSLALSGAAWETQYF.

This chain joins TRBV4-1 and TRBJ2-1, with D possibly matching TRBD1 (6 bases). Per germline, CDR1 MGHRA and CDR2 YSYEKL. CDR3 length: 16 amino acids. The V end lost 5 bases, the J end lost 0 bases, and 14 bases lay between the germline ends. The CDR3, as DNA: TGCGCCAGCAGCTCCAGGGGCCGAAGCTCCTACAATGAGCAGTTCTTC. This sequence encodes CASSSRGRSSYNEQFF.

This clone was detected only once. Here the CDR3 reads CASSSLATQQYF. The CDR3, as DNA: TGTGCCAGCAGCTCCCTCGCCACCCAGCAGTACTTC. The chain has TRBV5-6 and TRBJ2-7; D remains unclear. The CDR3 totals 12 residues. V was clipped by 3 bases and J by 8 bases, with 12 bases between them. Germline V gives CDR1 SGHDT, CDR2 YYEEEE.

The rearrangement uses TRBV7-9 and TRBJ2-6; D gene uncertain. Per germline, CDR1 SEHNR and CDR2 FQNEAQ (reference sequence). Trimming left V 2 bases short and J 0 bases short, with 14 bases between. There are 18 residues in the CDR3. CDR3 region: CASSLYMAESSGANVLTF. The CDR3 nucleotides read TGTGCCAGCAGCTTATATATGGCGGAGAGCTCTGGGGCCAACGTCCTGACTTTC.

This chain links TRBV19 with TRBJ2-2; D gene unclear. The V gene's germline CDR1 is LNHDA and CDR2 SQIVND (reference sequence). The CDR3 extends over 13 amino acids. The V gene lost 8 bases and the J gene lost 5 bases, with 12 bases spanning the gap. The CDR3 coding sequence is TGTGCCAGTCACAACTACGGGACCGGGGAGCTGTTTTTT. Translating it yields CASHNYGTGELFF.

The chain joins TRBV7-9 to TRBJ1-6; a possible D gene is TRBD1 (6 bases). This CDR3 spans 14 amino acids. Looked up from germline, CDR1 is SEHNR and CDR2 is FQNEAQ (reference sequence). V was clipped by 1 base and J by 9 bases, with 10 bases between them. The CDR3, as DNA: TGTGCCAGCAGCTTAGGGGGCAGGGGTTCACCCCTCCACTTT. The encoded protein is CASSLGGRGSPLHF.

The rearrangement links TRBV27 to TRBJ2-5; D assignment may be TRBD1 or TRBD2 (6 bases each). Trimming took off 3 bases at V and 5 bases at J, with 10 bases between the two ends. The CDR3 spans 13 residues. Germline assignment: CDR1 MNHEY and CDR2 SMNVEV (reference sequence). The chain's CDR3 is CASSFQGRETQYF. CDR3 bases: TGTGCCAGCAGTTTCCAGGGGAGGGAGACCCAGTACTTC.

The chain recombines TRBV30 with TRBJ1-2; the D is unclear. V was cut by 1 base and J by 2 bases, with 8 bases left in between. Germline CDR1 reads GTSNPN; CDR2 reads SVGIG (reference sequence). The CDR3 extends over 13 amino acids. The CDR3 here is CAWSEISNYGYTF. The CDR3 coding sequence is TGTGCCTGGAGTGAAATTTCAAACTATGGCTACACCTTC. Based on the CDR3 plus reference TRBV30 and TRBJ1-2, the full variable domain is SQTIHQWPATLVQPVGSPLSLECTVEGTSNPNLYWYRQAAGRGLQLLFYSVGIGQISSEVPQNLSASRPQDRQFILSSKKLLLSDSGFYLCAWSEISNYGYTFGSGTRLTVV.

The chain has TRBV7-2 and TRBJ1-3; D ambiguous. Germline CDR1 is SGHTA and CDR2 is FQGNSA. The CDR3 contains 15 residues. V lost 5 bases and J lost 3, with 14 bases in between. The CDR3 spells CASSVNAGVGNTIYF. For the CDR3, the DNA is TGTGCCAGCAGCGTTAATGCGGGTGTTGGAAACACCATATATTTT.

This clone appeared once. V and J are TRBV15 and TRBJ2-3; no definite D call. Trimming removed 3 bases from V and 1 base from J, with 5 bases in between. Germline V gene sequence: CDR1 LNHNV, CDR2 YYDKDF (reference sequence). The CDR3 contains 13 residues. The CDR3 spells CATSSQGTDTQYF. CDR3 bases: TGTGCCACCAGCAGCCAGGGCACAGATACGCAGTATTTT.

This clone has a handful of counts. The chain links TRBV6-5 to TRBJ2-2; D is perhaps TRBD1 (6 bases). The germline V gene encodes CDR1 MNHEY and CDR2 SVGAGI. The V end lost 5 bases, the J end lost 8 bases, and 9 bases lay between the germline ends. The CDR3 runs 12 residues. CDR3 sequence (DNA): TGTGCCAGCAGTCCCCAGGGGGGGGAGCTGTTTTTT. Residues: CASSPQGGELFF.

A note on this clone: Other DNA variants within this sample encode the same CDR3. The chain combines TRBV18 with TRBJ2-7; 10 bases map to TRBD1. CDR1 and CDR2 from the germline V gene are KGHSH and LQKENI. This CDR3 has 15 residues. V trimming: 3 bases; J trimming: 5 bases; junction bases outside the gene matches: 7. This CDR3 reads CASSPPGQGNHEQYF. CDR3 coding DNA: TGTGCCAGCTCACCCCCGGGACAGGGGAACCACGAGCAGTACTTC. The variable domain in full, completed from reference TRBV18 and TRBJ2-7, reads NAGVMQNPRHLVRRRGQEARLRCSPMKGHSHVYWYRQLPEEGLKFMVYLQKENIIDESGMPKERFSAEFPKEGPSILRIQQVVRGDSAAYFCASSPPGQGNHEQYFGPGTRLTVT.

The chain recombines TRBV5-5 with TRBJ1-6, with D tentatively TRBD1 (6 bases). CDR3 size: 16 residues. The ends were cut back, 4 bases at V and 5 bases at J, with 16 bases in the middle. CDR1 and CDR2 from the germline V gene are SGHKS and YYEKEE (reference sequence). The CDR3 protein is CASSRAGATNNSPLHF. The DNA of the CDR3 is TGTGCCAGCAGCCGCGCAGGGGCAACTAATAATTCACCCCTCCACTTT.

This clone appeared many times. This sample includes further DNA sequences coding for the same CDR3. The chain recombines TRBV19 with TRBJ1-3; no clear D gene. V was trimmed by 4 bases and J by 0 bases, leaving 1 base between them. This CDR3 has 12 residues. CDR1 and CDR2 (germline): LNHDA, SQIVND (reference sequence). This chain's CDR3 is CASSTSGNTIYF. CDR3 sequence (DNA): TGTGCCAGTAGTACCTCTGGAAACACCATATATTTT.

The chain joins TRBV19 to TRBJ1-3, with TRBD1 identical over 7 bases. V lost 4 bases to trimming and J lost 4 bases; unmatched junction nucleotides: 13. This CDR3 has 17 amino acids. CDR1 is LNHDA, CDR2 SQIVND, per germline (reference sequence). DNA for the CDR3: TGTGCCAGTAGTACTCTGAGGACAGGCTCTTACGGAAACACCATATATTTT. Translated, it gives CASSTLRTGSYGNTIYF.

This chain links TRBV20-1 with TRBJ2-1, with D unclear. Between the trimmed V and J ends, which lost 6 bases and 9 bases, there was a span of 12 bases. Germline V gene data show CDR1 as DFQATT and CDR2 as SNEGSKA (reference sequence). The CDR3 is 11 amino acids. This chain's CDR3 is CSAMASVEQFF. CDR3 coding DNA: TGCAGTGCGATGGCCTCGGTTGAGCAGTTCTTC.

This clone was found once. V gene TRBV18 combines with J gene TRBJ2-5; D possibly uses TRBD1 or TRBD2 (6 bases each). The germline V gene encodes CDR1 KGHSH and CDR2 LQKENI. Trimming left V 2 bases short and J 6 bases short, with 13 bases between. The CDR3 totals 14 residues. The CDR3 reads CASSPGGQGQTQYF. CDR3 coding DNA: TGTGCCAGCTCACCAGGGGGGCAGGGACAGACCCAGTACTTC.

The rearrangement links TRBV28 to TRBJ2-7; possibly TRBD1 or TRBD2 for D (5 bases each). V was clipped by 5 bases and J by 2 bases, with 16 bases between them. The CDR3 is made up of 15 amino acids. CDR1 is MDHEN, CDR2 SYDVKM, per germline. The CDR3 nucleotides are TGTGCCAGCAGTCCCCGGGACCGTTACACCTACGAGCAGTACTTC. This codes for CASSPRDRYTYEQYF.

The J gene is TRBJ2-7, the V gene TRBV15, with a possible D match to TRBD1 (5 bases). Between the trimmed V and J ends, which lost 5 bases and 0 bases, there was a span of 17 bases. CDR3 length: 16 amino acids. Germline CDR1 LNHNV, CDR2 YYDKDF (reference sequence). CDR3 in amino acids: CATSPRSDTGSYEQYF. CDR3 sequence (DNA): TGTGCCACCAGCCCCCGTTCGGACACGGGCTCCTACGAGCAGTACTTC.

Comment on this clone: The identical CDR3 is also encoded by other nucleotide sequences in the sample. The chain recombines TRBV11-3 with TRBJ2-2; D ambiguous. Deletions cut 1 base from V and 1 base from J, with 4 bases between. Germline values: CDR1 SGHNT, CDR2 YENEEA. This CDR3 comprises 14 residues. Here the CDR3 reads CASSLAGNTGELFF. Here the CDR3 DNA reads TGTGCCAGCAGCTTAGCAGGGAACACCGGGGAGCTGTTTTTT.

V usage is TRBV5-1 and J usage is TRBJ1-2, with TRBD1 matching 7 bases. CDR3 size: 14 residues. Germline CDR1 reads SGHRS; CDR2 reads YFSETQ. After removal of 4 bases from V and 4 bases from J, the junction contained 7 bases not matched to a gene. CDR3 nucleotides: TGCGCCAGCAGCGAAGAGGGACAGAGCTATGGCTACACCTTC. Residues: CASSEEGQSYGYTF.